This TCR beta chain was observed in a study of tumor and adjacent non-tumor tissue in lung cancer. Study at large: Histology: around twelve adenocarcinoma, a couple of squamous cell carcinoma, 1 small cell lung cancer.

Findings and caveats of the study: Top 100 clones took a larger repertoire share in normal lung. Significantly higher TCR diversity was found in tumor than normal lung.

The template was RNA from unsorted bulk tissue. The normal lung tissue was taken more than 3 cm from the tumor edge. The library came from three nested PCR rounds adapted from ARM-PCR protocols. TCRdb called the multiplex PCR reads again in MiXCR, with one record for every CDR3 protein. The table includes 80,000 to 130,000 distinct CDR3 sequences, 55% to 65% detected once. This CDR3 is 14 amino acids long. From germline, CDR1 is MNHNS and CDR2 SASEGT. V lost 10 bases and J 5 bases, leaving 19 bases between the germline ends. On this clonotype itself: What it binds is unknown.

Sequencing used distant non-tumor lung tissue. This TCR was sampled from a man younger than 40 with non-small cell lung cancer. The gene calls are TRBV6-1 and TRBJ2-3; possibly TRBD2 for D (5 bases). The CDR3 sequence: CANSVRDTRDTQYF. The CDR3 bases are TGTGCCAACAGCGTCCGGGATACAAGAGATACGCAGTATTTT.